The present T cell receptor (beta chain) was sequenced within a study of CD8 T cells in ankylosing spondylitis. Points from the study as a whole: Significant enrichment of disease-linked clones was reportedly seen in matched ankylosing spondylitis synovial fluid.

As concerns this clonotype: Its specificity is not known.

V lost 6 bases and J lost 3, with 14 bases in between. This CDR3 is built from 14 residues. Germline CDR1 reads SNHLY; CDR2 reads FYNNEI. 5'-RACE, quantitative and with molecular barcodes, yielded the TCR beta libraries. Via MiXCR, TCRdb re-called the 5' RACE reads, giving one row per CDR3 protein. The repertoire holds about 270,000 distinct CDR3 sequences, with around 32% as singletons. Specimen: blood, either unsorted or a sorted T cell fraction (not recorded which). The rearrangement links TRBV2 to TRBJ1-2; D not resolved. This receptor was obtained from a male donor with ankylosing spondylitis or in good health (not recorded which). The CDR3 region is CASSESRNYYGYTF. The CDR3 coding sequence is TGTGCCAGCAGCGAATCCAGGAACTACTATGGCTACACCTTC.